Detailed here is one T cell receptor (beta chain). A few counts support this clone. This receptor's antigen is unknown. Nothing much larger sits one base from this clone, and base qualities are not available. These data come from a study of T cell responses to AZD1222 COVID-19 vaccine (dated by TCRdb to about 2021). Study-level background: AZD1222 recipients with second doses at about 4 weeks or about 12 weeks were pooled, because spike-specific TCR depth and breadth did not differ between schedules. TCR sequencing was performed for 230 to 250 trial participants, of whom around 200 were given two doses of AZD1222 and some 26 were given two doses of MenACWY control vaccine. Enrollment into the trials was organized by age into subgroups of 18-55, 56-69 and 70-plus years, and those subgroups contained roughly 140, 27 and 60 TCR-sequenced participants, respectively.

The CDR3 regions of human TCRbeta chains were analyzed by immunosequencing. The original methods were these. TCRs in the repertoires were matched against a reference library of SARS-CoV-2-specific TCRs that had been generated with the MIRA antigen-specificity platform. Breadth was defined as the fraction of unique TCRs that were SARS-CoV-2-associated, and depth was defined as the fraction of total T cells that were SARS-CoV-2-associated. Using the MIRA data, each spike-specific TCR was assigned both to the spike region to which the TCR was reactive and to a CD4 or CD8 class. Log10-transformed breadth and depth values were compared by one-way ANOVA with Sidak's multiple comparisons tests. Drawn from immuneACCESS, this table holds only the in-frame rearrangements with V and J called that TCRdb kept. Clones are partly lost; checked studies trace under half to an unresolved V gene and leave the rest unexplained. The V and J calls and clone size were taken over from that table, and D and trimming were inferred from the DNA. The sample table records approximately 150,000 clones; around 93% of these occur just once. The leading ten clones occupy 1.1% to 1.5% of the sample.

Measured from the cysteine to the phenylalanine, the CDR3 is 11 residues long. Only the CDR3 region is kept as DNA, spanning 33 bases read in frame from base 1. CDR1 and CDR2, looked up from the germline V gene (reference sequence), are SGHKS and YYEKEE. Trimming takes 4 bases from V and 3 bases from J, and the germline ends sit 5 bases apart. The paper as a whole reports these results and caveats: Only five to seven AZD1222 recipients were SARS-CoV-2 seropositive at baseline, limiting conclusions about previously exposed vaccinees. Most participants were white British and females outnumbered males, and the authors suggested that clonal diversity may have been underestimated. After two AZD1222 doses, both the breadth and the depth of spike-specific TCRs were significantly higher than at day 0 and than in MenACWY recipients. Vaccine-associated CD4 TCRs spanned the whole spike protein, with dominant responses in regions 160-218 and 743-854. In the small 56-69-year group, the increase in depth fell short of significance, most likely because of low power. Reportedly, close to half of the unique spike-specific TCRs recognized epitopes lying outside the regions that are mutated in the B.1.351 and B.1.1.7 variants. Because no day 14 peak-response samples were available, repertoires were characterized only after the peak T cell response.

What the time point label conveys for this sample: baseline before first vaccination. Samples from vaccinated people were obtained from the UK trials COV001 and COV002, which included a single-blind randomized controlled phase 2/3 trial of AZD1222 (ChAdOx1 nCoV-19) in healthy adults. For TCRbeta chain sequencing, PBMC samples were collected from trial participants at day 0 and at day 28 after the second dose. In this chain, TRBV5-5 is recombined with TRBJ2-7; no confident D gene assignment can be made. The clonotype comes from an adult in good health. The starting material was peripheral blood, obtained on day 0 of AZD1222 vaccination. This receptor has the CDR3 CASSPGYEQYF. At the DNA level, the sequence is TGTGCCAGCAGCCCCGGCTACGAGCAGTACTTC.